This T cell receptor (beta chain) emerged from a study of cytotoxic CD8 clonotypes in ibrutinib-treated CLL. Depths of 1 in 200,000 to 1 in 1 million T cells were the sequencing target. Measured with immunoSEQ multiplex PCR; TCRdb has only the in-frame clones, and not every one. The table shows over 200,000 clones, with about four fifths occurring only once. Study observations and caveats: Contraction or stability on treatment characterized the public clonotypes, which were uncommon. Baseline values of clonality outstripped age-matched healthy donors and followed circulating CD8+ T-cell counts.

V lost 0 bases, J lost 4 bases, and 12 bases lay in between. This CDR3 region has 15 residues. Germline V gene lookup returns CDR1 LNHDA and CDR2 SQIVND (reference sequence). In regard to this clone: What it recognizes is unknown.

Frozen-stored PBMCs produced about 2 micrograms of genomic DNA for TCR beta libraries. This clonotype was sampled from a human donor with chronic lymphocytic leukemia. The chain uses TRBV19 and TRBJ2-5; tentatively, D is TRBD2 (6 bases). This sample comprised PBMCs, obtained after 12 months of ibrutinib treatment. The CDR3 bases are TGTGCCAGTAGTATAGATGGTTCAGCGGGAGAGACCCAGTACTTC. Protein sequence: CASSIDGSAGETQYF.